This passage covers 13 T cell receptor beta chains from one sample sequenced in a study of response to subunit inactivated influenza vaccine. From the RT-PCR reads, TCRdb called clonotypes with MiXCR, one entry per CDR3 protein. The sample has 400,000 to 650,000 distinct CDR3 sequences, 6.5% to 8% seen once; the top ten hold around 13%. Here the sequenced sample was PBMCs from blood, taken approximately 25 months after vaccination. These receptor sequences come from a man between 45 and 75 years old who received an inactivated influenza vaccine.

This clonotype has ten or more counts. The V gene is TRBV12-3 or TRBV12-4, the J gene TRBJ2-1; 10 nucleotides agree with TRBD2. The CDR3 consists of 14 residues. The J segment lost 6 bases and the V segment lost 6 bases, leaving 5 bases of the junction unmatched. In DNA form, the CDR3 reads TGTGCCAGCAGCCCGCGGACTAGCGGCAATGAGCAGTTCTTC. Protein: CASSPRTSGNEQFF.

V and J are TRBV20-1 and TRBJ2-7, with TRBD2 matching over 11 bases. Germline assignment: CDR1 DFQATT and CDR2 SNEGSKA (reference sequence). The CDR3 is made up of 16 amino acids. V shed 0 bases, J shed 0 bases, and the junction held 4 bases outside the gene matches. Here the CDR3 reads CSARDLLAGASYEQYF. Written as DNA, the CDR3 is TGCAGTGCTAGAGATCTACTAGCGGGGGCCTCCTACGAGCAGTACTTC.

V is TRBV20-1 and J is TRBJ1-1, with no clear D. The CDR3 spans 15 residues. Germline V lookup: CDR1 DFQATT, CDR2 SNEGSKA (reference sequence). V lost 3 bases and J 3 bases, leaving 17 bases between the germline ends. The chain's CDR3 is CSARAPPRRHTEAFF. CDR3 in DNA: TGCAGTGCTAGGGCTCCCCCCAGGAGGCACACTGAAGCTTTCTTT.

The CDR3 spells CASSPRATGANVLTF. As DNA, the CDR3 is TGTGCCAGCTCACCACGGGCAACTGGGGCCAACGTCCTGACTTTC. The chain has TRBV18 and TRBJ2-6; no definite D call. This CDR3 region has 15 residues. Trimming took off 1 base at V and 2 bases at J, with 6 bases between the two ends. Germline V gives CDR1 KGHSH, CDR2 LQKENI.

The gene calls are TRBV19 and TRBJ1-2, with D perhaps TRBD1 (5 bases). The CDR3 contains 13 residues. The germline gives CDR1 LNHDA, CDR2 SQIVND (reference sequence). Trimming took 3 bases from V and 6 from J, leaving 11 bases between them. CDR3 protein: CASSMAGRDGYTF. The CDR3 DNA reads as TGTGCCAGTAGTATGGCGGGGCGCGATGGCTACACCTTC.

This clonotype has at least ten counts. The rearrangement links TRBV28 to TRBJ1-2; TRBD1 aligns across 9 bases. Germline V gene data show CDR1 as MDHEN and CDR2 as SYDVKM. Trimming at V came to 4 bases and at J to 3 bases, leaving 6 bases not matched to a gene. CDR3 length: 15 residues. The CDR3 DNA follows: TGTGCCAGCAGTTCCGGGACAGGGATTGACTATGGCTACACCTTC. It is translated as CASSSGTGIDYGYTF.

The chain has TRBV3-1 and TRBJ2-4; D might be TRBD1 or TRBD2, each matching 6 bases. Trimming removed 4 bases at V and 9 bases at J, with 16 bases between. Germline V CDR1 and CDR2: LGHDT, YNNKEL (reference sequence). The CDR3 covers 14 residues. The CDR3 reads CASSRGGGIGIQYF. CDR3 in DNA: TGTGCCAGCAGCCGAGGAGGGGGTATTGGCATTCAGTACTTC.

This clonotype was detected ten times or more. The chain is built from TRBV18 and TRBJ2-1; 12 bases line up with TRBD2. CDR1 is KGHSH and CDR2 is LQKENI in the germline V gene. V lost 2 bases and J lost 4; bases outside the gene matches: 6. The CDR3 is made up of 17 amino acids. CDR3 loop: CASSPRLAGAGYNEQFF. Here the CDR3 DNA reads TGTGCCAGCTCACCAAGACTAGCGGGAGCGGGATACAATGAGCAGTTCTTC.

The CDR3 here is CASSQGGGEPQHF. CDR3 nucleotide sequence: TGTGCCAGCAGCCAAGGCGGAGGGGAACCCCAGCATTTT. This chain connects TRBV4-2 to TRBJ1-5; tentative D call: TRBD1 (5 bases). This CDR3 is built from 13 residues. Trimming shortened V by 1 base and J by 10 bases, and 11 bases separated the two germline ends. CDR1 is LGHNA, CDR2 YNFKEQ, per germline.

The table lists this clonotype with a few counts. The V call is TRBV29-1, the J call TRBJ2-1, with a possible D match to TRBD1 (5 bases). Deletions cut 3 bases from V and 7 bases from J, with 10 bases between. The germline gives CDR1 SQVTM, CDR2 ANQGSEA. This CDR3 spans 12 amino acids. The CDR3 reads CSVDRARNEQFF. DNA for the CDR3: TGCAGCGTTGACAGGGCGAGAAATGAGCAGTTCTTC.

The rearrangement joins TRBV24-1 to TRBJ2-7; TRBD1 or TRBD2 may be the D gene (5 bases each). The germline V gene has CDR1 KGHDR and CDR2 SFDVKD. This CDR3 region has 16 residues. The V end lost 3 bases, the J end lost 0 bases, and 14 bases lay between the germline ends. CDR3 loop: CATSDPGTPSSYEQYF. The CDR3 nucleotides are TGTGCCACCAGTGATCCGGGGACCCCCAGCTCCTACGAGCAGTACTTC.

This clonotype was counted at least ten times. V and J are TRBV21-1 and TRBJ2-5; the table's D call of TRBD2 was not tested on the DNA. TRBV21-1 is deemed a pseudogene. This CDR3 comprises 15 residues. The CDR3 protein is CASARFSENGETQYF. CDR3 in DNA: TGTGCCAGCGCCCGGTTTAGCGAGAACGGGGAGACCCAGTACTTC.

The chain recombines TRBV7-9 with TRBJ2-2; D gene uncertain. Trimming shortened V by 2 bases and J by 6 bases, and 10 bases separated the two germline ends. Germline CDR1 and CDR2: SEHNR and FQNEAQ (reference sequence). CDR3 length: 14 residues. CDR3 protein: CASSLNHDPGELFF. DNA for the CDR3: TGTGCCAGCAGCTTAAATCACGACCCCGGGGAGCTGTTTTTT.